The next 20 T cell receptor beta chains were all read from a single sample in a study of OX40 agonist ivuxolimab in advanced cancers. Using immunoSEQ multiplex PCR, the repertoire was profiled, and TCRdb retains in-frame clones only, with some absent. The table lists about 70,000 clones, about nine tenths of them singletons. The input for sequencing was CD4+ or CD8+ T cells sorted from blood, taken in a trial of the OX40 agonist ivuxolimab. Receptors originate from an adult with an advanced solid tumor such as melanoma, head and neck, liver or kidney cancer.

The V call is TRBV7-9, the J call TRBJ1-1; D is possibly TRBD1 (6 bases). The V gene's germline CDR1 is SEHNR and CDR2 FQNEAQ (reference sequence). The CDR3 runs 13 residues. V lost 5 bases and J 6 bases, leaving 13 bases between the germline ends. The CDR3 here is CASSPDSWSEAFF. In DNA, the CDR3 is TGTGCCAGCAGCCCGGACAGCTGGTCTGAAGCTTTCTTT.

The chain uses TRBV19 and TRBJ2-7; 7 bases agree with TRBD2. Losses at the gene ends were 4 bases for V and 2 bases for J; bases not matched to a gene: 5. This CDR3 is built from 14 residues. Germline V CDR1 and CDR2: LNHDA, SQIVND (reference sequence). CDR3 sequence: CASSKLAQPYEQYF. The CDR3 coding sequence is TGTGCCAGTAGTAAACTAGCGCAGCCCTACGAGCAGTACTTC. The entire variable domain, with the rest obtained from reference TRBV19 and TRBJ2-7, is as follows: DGGITQSPKYLFRKEGQNVTLSCEQNLNHDAMYWYRQDPGQGLRLIYYSQIVNDFQKGDIAEGYSVSREKKESFPLTVTSAQKNPTAFYLCASSKLAQPYEQYFGPGTRLTVT.

The rearrangement links TRBV27 to TRBJ2-3; no reliable D call. Trimming took 5 bases from V and 5 from J, leaving 17 bases between them. The CDR3 totals 15 residues. Per germline, CDR1 MNHEY and CDR2 SMNVEV (reference sequence). The CDR3 here is CASSPLPLTGDTQYF. The CDR3 DNA reads TGTGCCAGCAGTCCCCTTCCCCTGACCGGAGATACGCAGTATTTT.

This clone was seen a single time. The chain carries TRBV28 and TRBJ2-6, with 7 bases identical to TRBD1. Germline V gives CDR1 MDHEN, CDR2 SYDVKM. V lost 6 bases to trimming and J lost 1 base; unmatched junction nucleotides: 15. The CDR3 totals 19 residues. CDR3 coding DNA: TGTGCCAGCAGGTCGGGACAGTCCCTTCCCTCGTCTGGGGCCAACGTCCTGACTTTC. Translating gives CASRSGQSLPSSGANVLTF. The full variable domain, in which reference TRBV28 and TRBJ2-6 provide the parts outside the CDR3, is DVKVTQSSRYLVKRTGEKVFLECVQDMDHENMFWYRQDPGLGLRLIYFSYDVKMKEKGDIPEGYSVSREKKERFSLILESASTNQTSMYLCASRSGQSLPSSGANVLTFGAGSRLTVL.

The chain combines TRBV2 with TRBJ1-3; 7 bases map to TRBD1. Losses at the gene ends were 6 bases for V and 0 bases for J; bases not matched to a gene: 5. Looked up from germline, CDR1 is SNHLY and CDR2 is FYNNEI. The CDR3 runs to 15 residues. CDR3 sequence reads: CASRVGTASGNTIYF. CDR3 sequence (DNA): TGTGCCAGCAGGGTTGGGACAGCCTCTGGAAACACCATATATTTT.

V gene TRBV18 combines with J gene TRBJ2-3; weak D call: TRBD2 (5 bases). CDR3 size: 20 residues. CDR1 and CDR2 from the germline V gene are KGHSH and LQKENI. The V and J ends lost 3 bases and 3 bases respectively, with 28 bases between them. The CDR3 DNA sequence: TGTGCCAGCTCACCCCGCGGGCCACTACTAAGGATAAAGGCAACAGATACGCAGTATTTT. This sequence encodes CASSPRGPLLRIKATDTQYF.

This chain uses TRBV9 with TRBJ1-4; D remains ambiguous. Germline-derived CDR1 and CDR2 are SGDLS and YYNGEE. Trimming removed 1 base from V and 0 bases from J, with 1 base in between. This CDR3 is 13 amino acids long. The CDR3 sequence is CASSVTTNEKLFF. Written as DNA, the CDR3 is TGTGCCAGCAGCGTAACAACTAATGAAAAACTGTTTTTT.

The chain recombines TRBV4-1 with TRBJ2-2; the match to TRBD2 covers 10 bases. J was trimmed by 2 bases and V by 3 bases; bases with no gene match: 15. The length of the CDR3 is 20 residues. Germline V CDR1 and CDR2: MGHRA, YSYEKL. Written as DNA, the CDR3 is TGCGCCAGCAGCCATTATTCAGGGGGCCTAGCGGGAGATAACACCGGGGAGCTGTTTTTT. This codes for CASSHYSGGLAGDNTGELFF.

The chain is built from TRBV12-5 and TRBJ2-3; 9 bases align to TRBD1. The V segment lost 0 bases and the J segment 1 base; nucleotides outside the gene matches: 5. The CDR3 spans 17 residues. CDR1 LGHNT and CDR2 FRNRAP come from the germline V gene. CDR3 bases: TGTGCTAGTGGTTTGGTACAGGGACAGGGCGGCACAGATACGCAGTATTTT. It codes for CASGLVQGQGGTDTQYF. The variable domain in full, with the rest retrieved from reference TRBV12-5 and TRBJ2-3, is DARVTQTPRHKVTEMGQEVTMRCQPILGHNTVFWYRQTMMQGLELLAYFRNRAPLDDSGMPKDRFSAEMPDATLATLKIQPSEPRDSAVYFCASGLVQGQGGTDTQYFGPGTRLTVL.

The rearrangement links TRBV19 to TRBJ1-1, with D uncertain. There are 11 residues in the CDR3. Germline V gives CDR1 LNHDA, CDR2 SQIVND (reference sequence). Between the trimmed V and J ends, which lost 6 bases and 6 bases, there was a span of 8 bases. The CDR3 spells CASRVLSEAFF. The DNA of the CDR3 is TGTGCCAGTAGGGTTCTATCTGAAGCTTTCTTT.

The chain carries TRBV29-1 and TRBJ1-5; 7 bases line up with TRBD1. CDR1 and CDR2 from the germline V gene are SQVTM and ANQGSEA. CDR3 length: 15 residues. Unmatched junction bases numbered 11, after V lost 5 bases and J lost 4 bases. The CDR3 DNA is TGCAGCGTTTCTTTTGAGACAGGGAGGAATCAGCCCCAGCATTTT. It is translated as CSVSFETGRNQPQHF.

The CDR3 reads CASSESPSSYNEQFF. The CDR3 DNA sequence: TGTGCCAGCAGTGAAAGTCCGAGCTCCTACAATGAGCAGTTCTTC. The J gene is TRBJ2-1, the V gene TRBV6-1; D is unresolved. V gave up 2 bases and J gave up 0 bases, with 8 bases separating them. The CDR3 extends over 15 amino acids. Germline V gene data show CDR1 as MNHNS and CDR2 as SASEGT.

This chain connects TRBV5-1 to TRBJ1-4; TRBD1 is a possible D gene (5 bases). There are 15 residues in the CDR3. Germline V gene data show CDR1 as SGHRS and CDR2 as YFSETQ. Trimming pared 0 bases from V and 2 bases from J, leaving 8 bases between. CDR3 protein: CASSLAGDTNEKLFF. The DNA of the CDR3 is TGCGCCAGCAGCTTGGCGGGGGACACTAATGAAAAACTGTTTTTT.

V gene TRBV7-3 combines with J gene TRBJ2-1; maybe TRBD1 (6 bases). CDR3 size: 14 residues. The germline gives CDR1 SGHTA, CDR2 FQGTGA. Trimming took off 2 bases at V and 7 bases at J, with 12 bases between the two ends. The CDR3 DNA follows: TGTGCCAGCAGCTTACCCCATCAGGGGAATGAGCAGTTCTTC. Protein: CASSLPHQGNEQFF.

The chain is built from TRBV27 and TRBJ2-6; D may be TRBD2 (5 bases). This CDR3 is built from 15 residues. V was trimmed by 5 bases and J by 2 bases, leaving 10 bases between them. Germline values: CDR1 MNHEY, CDR2 SMNVEV (reference sequence). The DNA of the CDR3 is TGTGCCAGCAGTCACGACTACCCTGGGGCCAACGTCCTGACTTTC. Amino acids: CASSHDYPGANVLTF.

This clone was picked up one time. The genes are TRBV6-5 and TRBJ1-5, with TRBD1 matching over 7 bases. This CDR3 spans 14 amino acids. Germline V gives CDR1 MNHEY, CDR2 SVGAGI. J lost 6 bases, V lost 5 bases, and 7 bases had no gene match. In DNA, the CDR3 is TGTGCCAGCAGTGGGACAGAACGGAGTCAGCCCCAGCATTTT. Protein sequence: CASSGTERSQPQHF.

The chain couples TRBV7-2 to TRBJ2-5; 8 positions agree with TRBD1. Germline-derived CDR1 and CDR2 are SGHTA and FQGNSA. The CDR3 has 16 residues. Germline trimming cut 1 base from V and 1 base from J; bases unmatched to any gene: 5. The DNA for the CDR3 is TGTGCCAGCAGCTTAGTGGCAGGGGGCCCCCAAGAGACCCAGTACTTC. This codes for CASSLVAGGPQETQYF.

This sequence joins TRBV4-2 and TRBJ2-7, with 9 bases that match TRBD1. Germline values: CDR1 LGHNA, CDR2 YNFKEQ. V dropped 4 bases and J dropped 2; count of bases not matched to a gene: 9. This CDR3 spans 16 amino acids. The CDR3 nucleotides are TGTGCCAGCAGCCCGACAGGGGGAATAGGGACCTACGAGCAGTACTTC. Translating it yields CASSPTGGIGTYEQYF.

The chain carries TRBV30 and TRBJ2-4, with a tentative D call TRBD2 (5 bases). V was shortened by 2 bases and J by 3 bases, with 11 bases between the two germline ends. From germline, CDR1 is GTSNPN and CDR2 SVGIG (reference sequence). The CDR3 is 14 amino acids. CDR3 in DNA: TGTGCCTGGAGTACACCCCGGGACAAAAACATTCAGTACTTC. It codes for CAWSTPRDKNIQYF.

This sequence joins TRBV30 and TRBJ1-6; D is unresolved. Trimming cost V 0 bases and J 8 bases, with 11 bases left between them. Germline assignment: CDR1 GTSNPN and CDR2 SVGIG (reference sequence). The CDR3 spans 14 residues. The CDR3 loop reads CAWSVRGNYSPLHF. The CDR3 nucleotides are TGTGCCTGGAGTGTACGAGGAAACTATTCACCCCTCCACTTT.